Below are 21 T cell receptor beta chains sequenced from a single sample in a study of blood T cells in healthy people across ages. Primers used in a second PCR of roughly 6 to 11 cycles were a sample-barcoded 5' primer and a J-beta primer mix. TCRdb ran MiXCR on the 5' RACE reads and lists one entry per CDR3 protein. The sample gives around 820,000 distinct CDR3 sequences, 20% to 25% of which show up once; under 4.5% is in the top ten. This sample also belongs to another study, concerning T cells of mothers and their children.

The source material was blood. These receptors were obtained from a boy aged 5 to 17 in good health.

The chain recombines TRBV7-9 with TRBJ1-1; D remains ambiguous. The germline V gene has CDR1 SEHNR and CDR2 FQNEAQ (reference sequence). The V and J ends lost 5 bases and 3 bases respectively, with 10 bases between them. This CDR3 region has 13 residues. The CDR3 is CASSGRTYTEAFF. The CDR3 coding sequence is TGTGCCAGCAGCGGACGGACGTACACTGAAGCTTTCTTT.

This clonotype was seen more than once but under ten times. This sequence joins TRBV7-3 and TRBJ2-5; 12 positions match TRBD2. The J call may be incorrect, as the DNA end agrees better with TRBJ2-1. CDR3 size: 20 residues. Germline-derived CDR1 and CDR2 are SGHTA and FQGTGA. Here the CDR3 reads CASSLADRAASGRVVNEQFF. As DNA, the CDR3 is TGTGCCAGCAGCTTAGCGGACAGGGCGGCTAGCGGGAGGGTAGTAAATGAGCAGTTCTTC.

Here the CDR3 DNA reads TGTGCCACCAGCAGAGATCGGACAGAGATGGAGACCCAGTACTTC. The encoded protein is CATSRDRTEMETQYF. V gene TRBV15 combines with J gene TRBJ2-5; tentative D call: TRBD1 (6 bases). The ends were cut back, 0 bases at V and 5 bases at J, with 13 bases in the middle. CDR3 length: 15 amino acids. The V gene's germline CDR1 is LNHNV and CDR2 YYDKDF (reference sequence). The full variable domain, its missing parts supplied by reference TRBV15 and TRBJ2-5, is DAMVIQNPRYQVTQFGKPVTLSCSQTLNHNVMYWYQQKSSQAPKLLFHYYDKDFNNEADTPDNFQSRRPNTSFCFLDIRSPGLGDTAMYLCATSRDRTEMETQYFGPGTRLLVL.

This clonotype turned up a few times. CDR3 bases: TGTGCCAGCAAATGGGGCACCAATGAGCAGTTCTTC. Translation gives CASKWGTNEQFF. The chain has TRBV6-6 and TRBJ2-1; a weak D match, TRBD1 (5 bases). V was trimmed by 7 bases and J by 6 bases, leaving 10 bases between them. Per the germline V gene, CDR1 is MNHNY and CDR2 is SVGAGI (reference sequence). The CDR3 sequence is 12 residues long.

The V and J genes are TRBV25-1 and TRBJ1-5; D unresolved. This CDR3 has 14 residues. V was pared by 4 bases and J by 3 bases, with 10 bases between. The V gene's germline CDR1 is MGHDK and CDR2 SYGVNS. The CDR3 nucleotides are TGTGCCAGCAGTGTCTACCTCCCCAATCAGCCCCAGCATTTT. This sequence encodes CASSVYLPNQPQHF.

V usage is TRBV7-9 and J usage is TRBJ2-1; TRBD1 matches 8 bases. The length of the CDR3 is 15 residues. Germline V lookup: CDR1 SEHNR, CDR2 FQNEAQ (reference sequence). The J segment lost 9 bases and the V segment lost 2 bases, leaving 9 bases of the junction unmatched. The CDR3 coding sequence is TGTGCCAGCAGCTTAAGTGCAGGGGGCGCGGGTGAGCAGTTCTTC. It codes for CASSLSAGGAGEQFF.

This clonotype appeared a few times. V usage is TRBV10-3 and J usage is TRBJ1-1; the match to TRBD1 covers 7 bases. CDR1 is ENHRY and CDR2 is SYGVKD in the germline V gene. The CDR3 extends over 13 amino acids. V lost 7 bases to trimming and J lost 6 bases; unmatched junction nucleotides: 8. The chain's CDR3 is CAITGTVGAEAFF. In nucleotides, the CDR3 is TGTGCCATCACTGGGACAGTCGGCGCTGAAGCTTTCTTT.

This clonotype was detected only a few times. The V call is TRBV7-9, the J call TRBJ2-7; 7 nucleotides line up with TRBD1. Losses at the gene ends were 5 bases for V and 3 bases for J; bases not matched to a gene: 13. The CDR3 sequence is 16 residues long. The germline V gene encodes CDR1 SEHNR and CDR2 FQNEAQ (reference sequence). The CDR3 sequence: CASSAIGIRGIYEQYF. In DNA, the CDR3 is TGTGCCAGCAGCGCTATTGGGATCAGGGGGATCTACGAGCAGTACTTC.

This chain joins TRBV4-3 and TRBJ2-1; 8 nucleotides agree with TRBD1. V shed 6 bases and J 8 bases; nucleotides not matched to a gene: 9. The germline CDR1 and CDR2 sequences are LGHNA and YSLEER. The CDR3 loop spans 14 amino acids. The CDR3 bases are TGCGCCAGCAGTTTCGGACAGGGAAGTTATGAGCAGTTCTTC. Residues: CASSFGQGSYEQFF.

The chain is built from TRBV27 and TRBJ1-5; D ambiguous. The CDR3 has 14 amino acids. The germline gives CDR1 MNHEY, CDR2 SMNVEV (reference sequence). The V end lost 2 bases, the J end lost 4 bases, and 9 bases lay between the germline ends. The DNA of the CDR3 is TGTGCCAGCAGTTTAATGCCGGCTAATCAGCCCCAGCATTTT. Its protein is CASSLMPANQPQHF.

This chain connects TRBV6-4 to TRBJ2-6; perhaps D is TRBD1 or TRBD2 (5 bases each). Germline CDR1 reads MRHNA; CDR2 reads SNTAGT. The CDR3 spans 13 residues. V lost 5 bases, J lost 8 bases, and 10 bases lay in between. CDR3 coding DNA: TGTGCCAGCAGTTCTGGGGGAACCAACGTCCTGACTTTC. It yields the protein CASSSGGTNVLTF.

This clonotype appeared a few times. The J gene is TRBJ1-1, the V gene TRBV28; D remains unclear. V was trimmed by 3 bases and J by 4 bases, leaving 9 bases between them. This CDR3 is 13 amino acids long. CDR1 and CDR2 from the germline V gene are MDHEN and SYDVKM. The CDR3 protein is CASSFLGVTEAFF. The CDR3 DNA reads as TGTGCCAGCAGTTTTCTCGGGGTCACTGAAGCTTTCTTT.

The chain employs TRBV19 and TRBJ1-2; D ambiguous. CDR3 length equals 12 residues. The V and J ends lost 5 bases and 8 bases respectively, with 12 bases between them. Germline V gives CDR1 LNHDA, CDR2 SQIVND (reference sequence). The CDR3 DNA is TGTGCCAGTAGTGGCACAGCCGGCGGCTACACCTTC. This sequence encodes CASSGTAGGYTF.

This clonotype showed up just a few times. CDR3 in DNA: TGTGCCAGCAGTTTCGGCAGGGCCTCTAATGAAAAACTGTTTTTT. Its translation: CASSFGRASNEKLFF. J is TRBJ1-4 and V is TRBV28, with a weak D call TRBD1 (5 bases). The germline gives CDR1 MDHEN, CDR2 SYDVKM. V dropped 3 bases and J dropped 3 bases, with 11 bases sitting between them. The CDR3 covers 15 residues.

This chain uses TRBV18 with TRBJ2-7; 11 bases are shared with TRBD2. Germline trimming cut 6 bases from V and 2 bases from J; bases unmatched to any gene: 6. Germline loops: CDR1 KGHSH, CDR2 LQKENI. The CDR3 is 15 amino acids. CDR3 nucleotides: TGTGCCAGCTCGGGCACTAGCGGGAGAGCCTACGAGCAGTACTTC. It encodes CASSGTSGRAYEQYF.

This clonotype was detected ten times or more. This chain links TRBV20-1 with TRBJ2-3; TRBD2 matches 12 bases. The CDR3 is 17 residues long. The V and J ends lost 2 bases and 2 bases, in that order; junction bases with no gene match: 8. Germline CDR1 and CDR2: DFQATT and SNEGSKA (reference sequence). The CDR3: CSARRATSGRSTDTQYF. The CDR3 DNA follows: TGCAGTGCTAGAAGGGCGACTAGCGGGAGATCCACAGATACGCAGTATTTT.

This clonotype was observed a handful of times. A read error may account for a junction end that differs from germline. V usage is TRBV6-8 and J usage is TRBJ2-5, with a tentative D call TRBD2 (6 bases). This CDR3 contains 15 residues. Germline CDR1 and CDR2: MNHGY and SAAAGT. The CDR3 sequence is CASNLTRRAQETRYF. CDR3 DNA sequence: TGTGCCAGCAATTTGACTAGACGCGCTCAAGAGACCCGGTACTTC.

This clonotype has only a few counts. V gene TRBV6-2 or TRBV6-3 combines with J gene TRBJ1-1; D not certain. The CDR3 runs 14 residues. CDR1 is MNHEY, CDR2 SVGEGT, per germline. V lost 5 bases, J lost 1 base, and 11 bases lay in between. The CDR3 loop is CASSDEVRNTEAFF. The CDR3 nucleotides are TGTGCCAGCAGTGACGAGGTTAGGAACACTGAAGCTTTCTTT.

This clonotype was detected only a few times. This sequence joins TRBV5-1 and TRBJ1-4; D may be TRBD1 (5 bases). Trimming stripped 4 bases from V and 8 bases from J, with 15 bases between. Germline V CDR1 and CDR2: SGHRS, YFSETQ. The CDR3 loop spans 14 amino acids. The CDR3 DNA is TGCGCCAGCAGCAGGGGACCTGAGGGAGAAAAACTGTTTTTT. It is translated as CASSRGPEGEKLFF.

The rearrangement uses TRBV7-9 and TRBJ2-1; 9 nucleotides match TRBD1. Trimming took 7 bases from V and 3 from J; bases not matched to a gene: 7. In germline, CDR1 is SEHNR, CDR2 FQNEAQ (reference sequence). The CDR3 is made up of 15 amino acids. The CDR3 region has the DNA TGTGCCAGCACCGTGGGACAGGGAAGCTACAATGAGCAGTTCTTC. Amino acids: CASTVGQGSYNEQFF.

V gene TRBV10-3 combines with J gene TRBJ2-7; a weak D match, TRBD1 (5 bases). The V and J ends lost 0 bases and 4 bases respectively, with 10 bases between them. Germline-derived CDR1 and CDR2 are ENHRY and SYGVKD. The CDR3 has 14 residues. The CDR3 region has the DNA TGTGCCATCAGTGAGTCAGGCAGGGTTTACGAGCAGTACTTC. Translation gives CAISESGRVYEQYF.